This T cell receptor (beta chain) was identified in a study of CD8 T cells in ankylosing spondylitis. Study outcomes and limitations: Blood from ankylosing spondylitis patients appeared to carry a characteristic roughly eight-variant TCR beta motif. Reportedly, disease-linked clones are significantly enriched in ankylosing spondylitis patients' matched synovial fluid. Disease-associated clones were CD8+ and fairly uncommon in peripheral blood.

With molecular barcodes, quantitative 5'-RACE was used to make the TCR beta libraries. TCRdb re-analysed the 5' RACE reads in MiXCR, keeping a single row per CDR3 protein. Of about 250,000 distinct CDR3 sequences listed, roughly a tenth are singletons. The germline gives CDR1 MGHDK, CDR2 SYGVNS. The ends were cut back, 3 bases at V and 0 bases at J, with 3 bases in the middle. The CDR3 runs 14 residues. This clonotype came up a few times. The antigen remains undetermined. The source material was blood, either unsorted or a sorted T cell fraction (not recorded which). V usage is TRBV25-1 and J usage is TRBJ2-6; D gene uncertain. The TCR sequence derives from a male donor with ankylosing spondylitis or in good health (not recorded which). The CDR3 region has the DNA TGTGCCAGCAGTGACGGCTCTGGGGCCAACGTCCTGACTTTC. Translated, it gives CASSDGSGANVLTF.